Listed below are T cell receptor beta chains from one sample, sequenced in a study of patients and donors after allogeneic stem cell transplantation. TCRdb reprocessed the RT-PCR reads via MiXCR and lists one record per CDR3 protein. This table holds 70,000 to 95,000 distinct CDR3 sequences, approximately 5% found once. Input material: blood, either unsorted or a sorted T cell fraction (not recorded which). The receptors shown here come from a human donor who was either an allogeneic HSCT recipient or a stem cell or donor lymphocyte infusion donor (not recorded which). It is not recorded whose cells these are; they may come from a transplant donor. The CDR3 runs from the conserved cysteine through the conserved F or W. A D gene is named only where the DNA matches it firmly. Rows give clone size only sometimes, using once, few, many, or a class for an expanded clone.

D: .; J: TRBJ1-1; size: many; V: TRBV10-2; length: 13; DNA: TGCGCCAGCAGTGAGGGGCCGGGCACTGAAGCTTTCTTT; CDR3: CASSEGPGTEAFF
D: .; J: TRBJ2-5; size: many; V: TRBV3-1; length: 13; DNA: TGTGCCAGCAGCCAGACATCTGAAGAGACCCAGTACTTC; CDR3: CASSQTSEETQYF
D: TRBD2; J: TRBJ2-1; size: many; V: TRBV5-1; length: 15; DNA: TGCGCCAGCAGCTCAGGACTAGCGAAAAACAATGAGCAGTTCTTC; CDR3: CASSSGLAKNNEQFF
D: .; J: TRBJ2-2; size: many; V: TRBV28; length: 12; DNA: TGTGCCAGCCAGGACACCACCGGGGAGCTGTTTTTT; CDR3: CASQDTTGELFF
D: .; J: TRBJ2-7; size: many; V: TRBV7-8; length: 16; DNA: TGTGCCAGCAGCTTGGTGGGGAATAGCGTGTCCTACGAGCAGTACTTC; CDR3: CASSLVGNSVSYEQYF
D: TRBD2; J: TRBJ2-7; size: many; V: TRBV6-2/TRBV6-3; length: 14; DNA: TGTGCCGTGGGATGGATGGGAGGGAGCTACGAGCAGTACTTC; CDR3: CAVGWMGGSYEQYF
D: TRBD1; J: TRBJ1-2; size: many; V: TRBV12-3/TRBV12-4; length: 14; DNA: TGTGCCAGCAGTGTACAGGGGCTTAACTATGGCTACACCTTC; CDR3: CASSVQGLNYGYTF
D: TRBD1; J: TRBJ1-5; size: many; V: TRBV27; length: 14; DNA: TGTGCCAGCAGCCCGGACAGGGGCAATCAGCCCCAGCATTTT; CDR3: CASSPDRGNQPQHF
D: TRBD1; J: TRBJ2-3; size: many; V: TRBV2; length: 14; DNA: TGTGCCAGTATCCGGGACAGGGGCACAGATACGCAGTATTTT; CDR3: CASIRDRGTDTQYF
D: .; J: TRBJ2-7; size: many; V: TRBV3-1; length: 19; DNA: TGTGCCAGCAGCCAAGATATGGGCAATTCCCTCATTAGCTCCTACGAGCAGTACTTC; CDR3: CASSQDMGNSLISSYEQYF
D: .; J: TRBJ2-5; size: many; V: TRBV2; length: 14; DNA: TGTGCCAGCAGCGCGACCTCCAACAGGGAGACCCAGTACTTC; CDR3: CASSATSNRETQYF
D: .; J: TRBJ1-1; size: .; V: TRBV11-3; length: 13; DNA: TGTGCCAGCAGTAAGAGCTTGAACACTGAAGCTTTCTTT; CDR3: CASSKSLNTEAFF
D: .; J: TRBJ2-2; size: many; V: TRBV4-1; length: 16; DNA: TGCGCCAGCAGCCAAGATCCGGCGGGTGGATCCGGGGAGCTGTTTTTT; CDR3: CASSQDPAGGSGELFF
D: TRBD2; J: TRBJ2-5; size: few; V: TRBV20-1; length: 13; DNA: TGCAGTGCTAGGCCTAGCGGGCTTGAGACCCAGTACTTC; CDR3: CSARPSGLETQYF
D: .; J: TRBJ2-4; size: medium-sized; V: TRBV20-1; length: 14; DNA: TGCAGTGCCGGAGGCCAGGGTGGCAAAAACATTCAGTACTTC; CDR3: CSAGGQGGKNIQYF
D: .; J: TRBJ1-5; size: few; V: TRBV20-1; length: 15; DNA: TGCAGTGCTTGGAGCAAAGTTGGTAGCAATCAGCCCCAGCATTTT; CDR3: CSAWSKVGSNQPQHF
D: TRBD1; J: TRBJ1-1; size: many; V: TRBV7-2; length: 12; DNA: TGTGCCAGCAGCCTGACAGGGACTGGAGCTTTCTTT; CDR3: CASSLTGTGAFF
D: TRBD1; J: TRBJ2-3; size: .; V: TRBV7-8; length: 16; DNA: TGTGCCAGCAGCACCATACGACAGGGGCGAGGGAATACGCAGTATTTT; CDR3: CASSTIRQGRGNTQYF
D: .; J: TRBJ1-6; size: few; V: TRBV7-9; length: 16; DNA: TGTGCCAGCAGCTTGGTGTCAGGGTCCTATAATTCACCCCTCCACTTT; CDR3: CASSLVSGSYNSPLHF
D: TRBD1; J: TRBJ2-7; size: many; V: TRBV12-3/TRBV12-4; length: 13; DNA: TGTGCCAGCAGTTTGGACAGGGTCCACGAGCAGTACTTC; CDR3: CASSLDRVHEQYF
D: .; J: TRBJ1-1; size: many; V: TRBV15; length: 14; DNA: TGTGCCACCAGCCGGATTGTGGGGAACACTGAAGCTTTCTTT; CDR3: CATSRIVGNTEAFF
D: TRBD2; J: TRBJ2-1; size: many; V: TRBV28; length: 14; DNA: TGTGCCAGCAGAAGGCGGGAGCGGCCCAATGAGCAGTTCTTC; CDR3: CASRRRERPNEQFF
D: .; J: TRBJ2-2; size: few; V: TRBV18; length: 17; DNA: TGTGCCAGCTCACCCTACAGGGAGATCGCGAACACCGGGGAGCTGTTTTTT; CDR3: CASSPYREIANTGELFF
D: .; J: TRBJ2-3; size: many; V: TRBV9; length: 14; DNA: TGTGCCAGCAGCGTCTCTTGGACAGACGATACGCAGTATTTT; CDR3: CASSVSWTDDTQYF
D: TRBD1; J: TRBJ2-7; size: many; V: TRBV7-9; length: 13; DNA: TGTGCCAGCAGCATATCAGGGGGCTACGAGCAGTACTTC; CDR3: CASSISGGYEQYF
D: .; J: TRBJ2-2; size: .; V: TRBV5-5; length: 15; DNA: TGTGCCAGCAGCTTTATTGGGGGGAACACCGGGGAGCTGTTTTTT; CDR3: CASSFIGGNTGELFF
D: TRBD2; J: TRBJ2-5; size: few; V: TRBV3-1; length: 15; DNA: TGTGCCAGCAGCCACAGCGGGAGTAGACAAGAGACCCAGTACTTC; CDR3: CASSHSGSRQETQYF
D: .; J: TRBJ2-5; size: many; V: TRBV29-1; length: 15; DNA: TGCAGCGTTAGCAGGGGGGGTTTGTATTCGGAGACCCAGTACTTC; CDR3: CSVSRGGLYSETQYF
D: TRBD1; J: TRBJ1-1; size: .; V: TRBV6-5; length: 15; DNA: TGTGCCAGCAGTTACTCGGGGACAGGGAGCACTGAAGCTTTCTTT; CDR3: CASSYSGTGSTEAFF
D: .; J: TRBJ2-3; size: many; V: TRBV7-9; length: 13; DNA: TGTGCCAGCAGCCCTCGAGGCCCAGATACGCAGTATTTT; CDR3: CASSPRGPDTQYF
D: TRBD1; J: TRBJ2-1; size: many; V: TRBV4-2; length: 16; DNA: TGTGCCAGCAGCCGGGTTACAGGGGGCGTCGGCAATGAGCAGTTCTTC; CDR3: CASSRVTGGVGNEQFF
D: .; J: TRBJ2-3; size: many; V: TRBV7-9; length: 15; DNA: TGTGCCAGCAGCTTAGCTTGGGGACGCACAGATACGCAGTATTTT; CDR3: CASSLAWGRTDTQYF
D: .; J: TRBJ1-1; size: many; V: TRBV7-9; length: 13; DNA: TGTGCCAGCAGCTTAGTCGGGTCAGGGGAAGCTTTCTTT; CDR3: CASSLVGSGEAFF
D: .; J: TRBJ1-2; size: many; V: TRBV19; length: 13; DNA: TGTGCCAGTAACACGGGGACTACTGATGGCTACACCTTC; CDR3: CASNTGTTDGYTF
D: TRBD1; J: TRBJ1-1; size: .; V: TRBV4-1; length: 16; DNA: TGCGCCAGCAGCAACCCCCTCCGGGACAGGGGCGCGGGGGCTTTCTTT; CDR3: CASSNPLRDRGAGAFF
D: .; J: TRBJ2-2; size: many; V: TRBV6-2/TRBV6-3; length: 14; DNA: TGTGCCAGCAGGATCACAGAAAACACCGGGGAGCTGTTTTTT; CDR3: CASRITENTGELFF
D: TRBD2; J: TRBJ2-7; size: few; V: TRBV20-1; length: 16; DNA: TGCAGTGCTAGAGATCCGCGGACTAGCGGGAGGGCAGGGCAGTACTTC; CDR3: CSARDPRTSGRAGQYF
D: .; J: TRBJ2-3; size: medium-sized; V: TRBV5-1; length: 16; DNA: TGCGCCAGCAGCCCCTCCGGGACTCCTAGCACAGATACGCAGTATTTT; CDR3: CASSPSGTPSTDTQYF
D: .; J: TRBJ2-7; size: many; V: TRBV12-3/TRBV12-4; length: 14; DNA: TGTGCCAGCAGTTTAGGGACCGCCGCCTACGAGCAGTACTTC; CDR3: CASSLGTAAYEQYF
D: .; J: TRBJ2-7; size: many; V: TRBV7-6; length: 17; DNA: TGTGCCAGCAGCGTATCCCCCCTCCGGACAACTAGACCCGAGCAGTACTTC; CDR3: CASSVSPLRTTRPEQYF
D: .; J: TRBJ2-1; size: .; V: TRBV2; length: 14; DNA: TGTGCCAGCAGTGACAGTTACGGGAACAATGAGCAGTTCTTC; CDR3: CASSDSYGNNEQFF